Here is one T cell receptor beta chain with its context. No antigen is known for it. These data originate in a study of T cell repertoires in aging, cancer and after chemotherapy. Study in general: Over several months to years, re-sampled healthy donor repertoires clearly shared clones. The full dataset contained several million TCR reads. Study-level findings and limits: No conclusions about immunological memory after chemotherapy can be drawn from the repertoire data. Median generation probability rose over the chemotherapy interval in each cancer cohort, suggesting rebound thymic output.

There are 11 residues in the CDR3. The V end lost 4 bases, the J end lost 10 bases, and 11 bases lay between the germline ends. Germline V gives CDR1 GTSNPN, CDR2 SVGIG (reference sequence). Multiplex touch-down PCR with TRB-A/B primers amplified rearranged V-D-J TRB sequences. TCRdb used MiXCR to reprocess the multiplex PCR reads, holding one entry per CDR3 protein. The sample has about 6,300 distinct CDR3 sequences, approximately 40% seen once. Peripheral blood genomic DNA, not sorted cells or RNA, was the template. This receptor was taken from a human donor in good health. The chain links TRBV30 to TRBJ2-1; D not resolved. The sample comprised blood. The CDR3 DNA is TGTGCCTGGACCTTAGCCATCGAGCAGTTCTTC. Translating gives CAWTLAIEQFF.